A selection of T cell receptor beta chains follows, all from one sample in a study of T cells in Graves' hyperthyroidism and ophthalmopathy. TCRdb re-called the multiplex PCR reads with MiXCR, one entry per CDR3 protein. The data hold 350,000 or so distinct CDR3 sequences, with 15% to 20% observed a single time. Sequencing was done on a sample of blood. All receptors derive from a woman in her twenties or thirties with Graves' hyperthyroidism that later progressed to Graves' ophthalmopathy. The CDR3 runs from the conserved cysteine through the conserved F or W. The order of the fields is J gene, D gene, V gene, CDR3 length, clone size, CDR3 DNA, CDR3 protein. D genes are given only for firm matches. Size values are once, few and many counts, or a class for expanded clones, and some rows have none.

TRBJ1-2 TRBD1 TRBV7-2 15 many TGTGCCAGCAGCTCCCCGGGACAGGGGGACTATGGCTACACCTTC CASSSPGQGDYGYTF
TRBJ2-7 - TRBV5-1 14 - TGCGCCAGCAGCGAGGACAATTCCTCCTACGAGCAGTACTTC CASSEDNSSYEQYF
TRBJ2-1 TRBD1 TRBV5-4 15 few TGTGCCAGCAGCCCGGGACAGGGAGGTTTCTATGAGCAGTTCTTC CASSPGQGGFYEQFF
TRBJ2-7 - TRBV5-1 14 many TGCGCCAGCAGCTTGGGGGCAGGGAGCTACGAGCAGTACTTC CASSLGAGSYEQYF
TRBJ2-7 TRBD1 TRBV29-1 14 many TGCAGCGCAGGTGGAGGGACAGGGTCCTACGAGCAGTACTTC CSAGGGTGSYEQYF
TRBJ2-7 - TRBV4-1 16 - TGCGCCAGCAGCCAATCTGGGCGGGACCCTACCTACGAGCAGTACTTC CASSQSGRDPTYEQYF
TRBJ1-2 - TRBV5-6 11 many TGTGCCAGCAGCTTGTGGAAAAGCTACACCTTC CASSLWKSYTF
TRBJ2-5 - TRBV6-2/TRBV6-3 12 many TGTGCCAGCAGTTACTCGAAGGAGACCCAGTACTTC CASSYSKETQYF
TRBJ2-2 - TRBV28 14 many TGTGCCAGCAGTTTAGGGACCGGCACCGGGGAGCTGTTTTTT CASSLGTGTGELFF
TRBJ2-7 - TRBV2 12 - TGTGCCAGCAGTGATATCAACTACGAGCAGTACTTC CASSDINYEQYF
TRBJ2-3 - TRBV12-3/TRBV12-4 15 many TGTGCCAGCAGCGATATCACGGGGGGCGAAGATACGCAGTATTTT CASSDITGGEDTQYF
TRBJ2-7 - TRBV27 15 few TGTGCCAGCAGTTTAGACTGGGGTAGTCCCTACGAGCAGTACTTC CASSLDWGSPYEQYF
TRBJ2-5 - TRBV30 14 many TGTGCCTGCCAGACAGAAGCCCGGTGGGAGACCCAGTACTTC CACQTEARWETQYF
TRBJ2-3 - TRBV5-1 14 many TGCGCCAGCAGCTACCTCTCGTACACAGATACGCAGTATTTT CASSYLSYTDTQYF
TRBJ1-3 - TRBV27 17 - TGTGCCAGCAGGACGGGACGGGCTATCTTCTCTGGAAACACCATATATTTT CASRTGRAIFSGNTIYF
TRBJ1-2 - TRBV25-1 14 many TGTGCCAGCAGTGAATTTGAGGGAGACTATGGCTACACCTTC CASSEFEGDYGYTF
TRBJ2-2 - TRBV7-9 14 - TGTGCCAGCAGCCCCACCCCCGAGGGGGGGGAGCTGTTTTTT CASSPTPEGGELFF
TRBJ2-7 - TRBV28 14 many TGTGCCAGCAGTTTATTGGGGAGGAACGACGAGCAGTACTTC CASSLLGRNDEQYF
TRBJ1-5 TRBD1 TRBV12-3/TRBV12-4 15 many TGTGCCAGCAGTAACCAGGGGGCGGGAAATCAGCCCCAGCATTTT CASSNQGAGNQPQHF
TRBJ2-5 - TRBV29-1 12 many TGCAGCGTTGAAGTCGATACGGTGACCCAGTACTTC CSVEVDTVTQYF
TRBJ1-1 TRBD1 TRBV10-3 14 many TGTGCCATCAGTCAGGGGGATTCTGGCACTGAAGCTTTCTTT CAISQGDSGTEAFF